Sequencing of this TCR beta chain was carried out in a study of T cells after yellow fever vaccination. The study, taken as a whole, reports: Faster peaking, at day 5 versus 15, marked a secondary response that was weaker. Only a small proportion of the clonotypes turned up in both the CD4 and the CD8 compartments, likely arising from convergent recombination. Once the booster was given, most primary-vaccination clones reappeared, at about 96% for CD4 and roughly 90% for CD8.

This clonotype was observed a few times. The antigen is unknown. UMIs were added to TCR cDNA along with a universal primer site when it was made by 5'RACE template switching. One entry per CDR3 protein, called by TCRdb with MiXCR from the 5' RACE reads. Here the sample spans roughly 320,000 distinct CDR3 sequences, about 10% being singletons. With 1 base removed from V and 9 bases from J, the gap between germline ends came to 10 bases. The germline CDR1 and CDR2 sequences are LGHNT and FRNRAP. CDR3 length equals 13 residues. The specimen was CD4+ T cells sorted from PBMCs, collected 45 days after the yellow fever booster vaccination. The clonotype comes from a man in his late teens or twenties who received the YFV17D yellow fever vaccine. This chain joins TRBV12-5 and TRBJ2-1; TRBD2 might be the D (5 bases). Written as DNA, the CDR3 is TGTGCTAGTGGTTTGGAAACTAGTAGTGAGCAGTTCTTC. Its translation: CASGLETSSEQFF.